This T cell receptor (beta chain) was sequenced for a study of blood T cell repertoires in COVID-19. Followed longitudinally, the Seattle patients had been enrolled during active infection. Clones were read by immunoSEQ multiplex PCR, and TCRdb kept only the in-frame ones, dropping some. This table has approximately 290,000 clones, approximately 83% appearing once. This CDR3 is built from 13 residues. CDR1 MDHEN and CDR2 SYDVKM come from the germline V gene. V dropped 6 bases and J dropped 4; count of bases not matched to a gene: 5. The TCR was taken from a person between 65 and 79 years old with COVID-19, enrolled during active disease. The chain joins TRBV28 to TRBJ1-2; 7 bases are a match to TRBD1. Sequencing was carried out using peripheral blood. CDR3 region: CASRVGGAYGYTF. The DNA for the CDR3 is TGTGCCAGCAGGGTAGGGGGCGCCTATGGCTACACCTTC.